The rows below give T cell receptor beta chains drawn from one sample of a study of T cell repertoires in cytomegalovirus infection. No antigen is known for these receptors. Each CDR3 protein is one row after TCRdb ran MiXCR on the reads. The sample yields tens of thousands of distinct CDR3 sequences, around 40% seen once. Material: CD8+ T cells from cultured PBMCs, obtained from culture after CMV antigen stimulation. The receptors derive from a human donor in good health (CMV status not recorded). Some clones in this sample may be carry-over from other donors' samples. Each CDR3 is given without its conserved first and last residue. The order of the fields is V gene, D gene, CDR3 protein. The D gene is left open where the match is weak.

>TRBV7-6|-
ASSLQGSSGTEAF
>TRBV10-3|-
AISEPTERETQY
>TRBV7-3|-
ASSLRGGYGTEAF
>TRBV7-9|TRBD2
ASTTGGPYNEQF
>TRBV12-3/TRBV12-4|-
ASSFRVNEQF
>TRBV25-1|-
ASISPPGERNTEAF
>TRBV20-1|-
SAREVKDSATWANVLT
>TRBV5-3|-
ASSLRGLDGYYEQY
>TRBV7-2|-
ASSLTPGNQPQH
>TRBV19|-
ASTPGGLAKNIQY
>TRBV6-5|TRBD2
ASSAWRGSSYEQY
>TRBV12-3/TRBV12-4|-
ASSLRGIYNEQF
>TRBV7-6|-
ASSQAVGANEKLF
>TRBV12-3/TRBV12-4|-
ASSDSLTGTEGGGYT
>TRBV7-6|-
ASSQTGPSSYNSPLH
>TRBV4-1|-
ASSPSPRGNNSPLH
>TRBV7-9|-
ASSFVVRGLENTIY
>TRBV20-1|TRBD1
SARDRDREYSIQETQY
>TRBV20-1|-
SARDPGPHNEQF
>TRBV28|TRBD1
ASSSPAGQGPQDTEAF
>TRBV27|-
ASSNTGSESRIDEQF
>TRBV7-9|TRBD1
ASSGPGQDVAKNIQY
>TRBV5-6|TRBD1
ASSFMDRGGQPQH
>TRBV12-3/TRBV12-4|-
ASSLSLAKNIQY
>TRBV5-5|TRBD1
ASSQGAGNYEQY
>TRBV9|TRBD2
ASSVLKGPGLAPGELF
>TRBV28|TRBD1
ASSRQGPYEQY
>TRBV7-8|TRBD2
ASSRHEGLASSRELF
>TRBV11-2|TRBD1
ASSLGPGGNYEQY
>TRBV27|-
ASGQRRGTGELF
>TRBV7-9|-
ASGDGHTEAF
>TRBV6-5|TRBD2
ASSYNSGGANEQF
>TRBV4-1|TRBD1
ASSRLQGATNQPQH
>TRBV6-1|TRBD1
ASSERDRVDEQY
>TRBV6-6|-
ASSLFRPETEAF
>TRBV5-1|-
ASSLLGIGRSTDTQY
>TRBV7-8|TRBD1
ASSLDPGQPTT
>TRBV28|TRBD2
ASRAPGGGNEQY
>TRBV28|-
ASRTFDSQNTGELF
>TRBV7-9|TRBD2
ASSQPRRAGGGTSGATDTQY
>TRBV12-3/TRBV12-4|-
ASTFEGVTGEAF
>TRBV28|-
ASSRNSGNTIY
>TRBV11-2|-
ASSLGHGSYEQY